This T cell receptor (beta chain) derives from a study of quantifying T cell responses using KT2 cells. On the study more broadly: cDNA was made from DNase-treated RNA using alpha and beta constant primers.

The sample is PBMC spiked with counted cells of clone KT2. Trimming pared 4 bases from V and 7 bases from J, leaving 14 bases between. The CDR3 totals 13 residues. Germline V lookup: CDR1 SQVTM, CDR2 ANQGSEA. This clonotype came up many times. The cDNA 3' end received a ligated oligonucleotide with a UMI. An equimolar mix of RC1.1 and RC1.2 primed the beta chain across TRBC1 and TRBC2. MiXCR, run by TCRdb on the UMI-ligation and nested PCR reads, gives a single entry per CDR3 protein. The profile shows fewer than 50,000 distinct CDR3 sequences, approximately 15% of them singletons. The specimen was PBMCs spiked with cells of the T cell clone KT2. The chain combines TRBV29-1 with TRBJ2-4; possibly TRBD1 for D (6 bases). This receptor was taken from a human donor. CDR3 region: CSVGGQWGNIQYF. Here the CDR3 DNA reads TGCAGCGTTGGGGGGCAGTGGGGGAACATTCAGTACTTC.